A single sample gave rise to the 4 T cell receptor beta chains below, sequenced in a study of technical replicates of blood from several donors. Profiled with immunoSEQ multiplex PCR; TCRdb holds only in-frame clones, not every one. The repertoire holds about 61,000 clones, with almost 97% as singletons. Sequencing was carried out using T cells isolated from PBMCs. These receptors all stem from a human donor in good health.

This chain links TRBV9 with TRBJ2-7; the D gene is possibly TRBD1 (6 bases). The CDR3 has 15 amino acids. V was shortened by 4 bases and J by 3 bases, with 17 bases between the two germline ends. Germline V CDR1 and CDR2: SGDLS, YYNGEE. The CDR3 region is CASSPRMTGGYEQYF. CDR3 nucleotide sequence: TGTGCCAGCAGCCCGCGCATGACAGGCGGCTACGAGCAGTACTTC.

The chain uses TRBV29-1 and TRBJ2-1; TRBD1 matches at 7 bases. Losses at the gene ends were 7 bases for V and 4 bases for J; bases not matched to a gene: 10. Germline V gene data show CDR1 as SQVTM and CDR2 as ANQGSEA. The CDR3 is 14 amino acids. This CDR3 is CSGDSALRYNEQFF. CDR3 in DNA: TGCAGCGGGGACAGCGCACTACGTTACAATGAGCAGTTCTTC.

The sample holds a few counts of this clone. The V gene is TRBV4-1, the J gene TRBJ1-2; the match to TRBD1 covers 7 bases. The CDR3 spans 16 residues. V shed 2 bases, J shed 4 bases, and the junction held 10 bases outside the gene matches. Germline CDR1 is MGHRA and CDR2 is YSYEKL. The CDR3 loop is CASSQKPGQLFYGYTF. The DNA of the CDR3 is TGCGCCAGCAGCCAAAAACCGGGACAGTTATTCTATGGCTACACCTTC.

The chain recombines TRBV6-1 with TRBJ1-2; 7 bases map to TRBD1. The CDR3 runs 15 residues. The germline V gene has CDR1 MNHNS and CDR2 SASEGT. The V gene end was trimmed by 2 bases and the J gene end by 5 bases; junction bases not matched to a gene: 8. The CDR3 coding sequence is TGTGCCAGCAGTGAACACGGACAGGTTCCTTATGGCTACACCTTC. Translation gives CASSEHGQVPYGYTF.